Listed below are T cell receptor beta chains from one sample, sequenced in a study of blood T cell repertoires in COVID-19. Assay: immunoSEQ multiplex PCR; the TCRdb copy retains only in-frame clones and omits some. This table has about 160,000 clones, around 84% appearing once. Sample: PBMCs or T cells enriched from blood (not recorded which). The receptors stem from a man aged 40-49 years who had recovered from COVID-19. Each CDR3 is given with its conserved first and last residue.

J gene,V gene,CDR3 protein
TRBJ2-2,TRBV7-3,CASSLMGATGELFF
TRBJ1-2,TRBV6-4,CASSPSAGTNYGYTF
TRBJ2-2,TRBV5-4,CASSHRSTGELFF
TRBJ2-5,TRBV7-8,CASSAWALPSQETQYF
TRBJ2-2,TRBV12-5,CASGPSRGAYGELFF
TRBJ1-1,TRBV5-1,CASSPWTGNTEAFF
TRBJ1-2,TRBV7-2,CASSPTPGAPVLSGYTF
TRBJ1-1,TRBV13,CASSYGQGAGDTEAFF
TRBJ2-1,TRBV3-1/TRBV3-2,CASSLEGGSSYNEQFF
TRBJ1-5,TRBV21-1,CASSKALGQDFNQPQHF
TRBJ2-3,TRBV9,CASSASPSGQGSTDTQYF
TRBJ1-2,TRBV19,CASSRAGPLGYGYTF
TRBJ1-1,TRBV19,CASSLYGETTFWVEAFF
TRBJ1-3,TRBV2,CASSDGSWRNTIYF
TRBJ2-7,TRBV6-5,CASRIAGAYEQYF
TRBJ1-1,TRBV5-4,CASRYEGALNTEAFF
TRBJ1-5,TRBV5-5,CASSLVNRDDQPQHF
TRBJ2-7,TRBV9,CASSAGQGVYEQYF
TRBJ1-4,TRBV5-1,CASSFDRRATNEKLFF
TRBJ2-3,TRBV19,CASPTGGFRNTQYF
TRBJ1-6,TRBV12-3/TRBV12-4,CASSLALGSPLHF
TRBJ1-2,TRBV6-1,CASSEPGQSRDGYTF
TRBJ2-3,TRBV29-1,CSPDVTGTDTQYF
TRBJ1-1,TRBV5-8,CASSLQDTEAFF
TRBJ1-2,TRBV24-1,CATTAQGNYGYTF
TRBJ2-3,TRBV6-5,CASSLQSDTQYF
TRBJ1-1,TRBV2,CASLRQGPGNTEAFF
TRBJ1-6,TRBV3-1/TRBV3-2,CASSQDFRGGFYNSPLHF
TRBJ1-2,TRBV19,CATQIGHEGGYGYTF
TRBJ2-5,TRBV4-1,CASSQDLTSGGATRETQYF
TRBJ1-6,TRBV7-9,CASSRRGSNSPLHF
TRBJ1-1,TRBV24-1,CATSAAGSLGTEAFF
TRBJ2-7,TRBV9,CASSVDWSSYEQYF
TRBJ2-3,TRBV7-8,CASILGLAGGPDTQYF
TRBJ1-2,TRBV25-1,CASSEYPAQGARGYTF
TRBJ2-3,TRBV5-4,CASSLGSGHRTDTQYF
TRBJ2-2,TRBV7-9,CASSSVRGSNTGELFF
TRBJ1-2,TRBV7-9,CASSPRGDGYTF
TRBJ2-7,TRBV29-1,CSGYSAGAEQYF
TRBJ2-7,TRBV12-3/TRBV12-4,CASSFAGTYEQYF